The TCR beta chain described here comes from a study of T cell responses to AZD1222 COVID-19 vaccine. Study results and caveats: Mapped onto spike, vaccine-associated CD4 TCRs spanned it and were dominant at 160-218 and 743-854. No day 14 peak samples; only post-peak repertoires were characterized. Increases in Spike-specific TCR breadth and depth were seen after two AZD1222 doses. There were mostly white British donors and more females than males, and clonal diversity was possibly underestimated.

As regards this clone: Its antigen remains unknown.

Libraries were prepared by immunoSEQ multiplex PCR; TCRdb keeps only in-frame clonotypes and omits some of them. The sample shows approximately 150,000 clones, roughly nine tenths of them seen only once. Sample: peripheral blood, taken on day 0 of AZD1222 vaccination. The sequence came from an adult in good health.

The CDR3 loop reads CASSYSSGTGEREQYF. For the CDR3, the DNA is TGTGCCAGCAGTTACTCTTCCGGGACAGGGGAACGGGAGCAGTACTTC. The genes are TRBV6-2 or TRBV6-3 and TRBJ2-7; 10 bases align to TRBD1. This CDR3 comprises 16 residues. Germline loops: CDR1 MNHEY, CDR2 SVGEGT. V lost 0 bases to trimming and J lost 7 bases; unmatched junction nucleotides: 9.